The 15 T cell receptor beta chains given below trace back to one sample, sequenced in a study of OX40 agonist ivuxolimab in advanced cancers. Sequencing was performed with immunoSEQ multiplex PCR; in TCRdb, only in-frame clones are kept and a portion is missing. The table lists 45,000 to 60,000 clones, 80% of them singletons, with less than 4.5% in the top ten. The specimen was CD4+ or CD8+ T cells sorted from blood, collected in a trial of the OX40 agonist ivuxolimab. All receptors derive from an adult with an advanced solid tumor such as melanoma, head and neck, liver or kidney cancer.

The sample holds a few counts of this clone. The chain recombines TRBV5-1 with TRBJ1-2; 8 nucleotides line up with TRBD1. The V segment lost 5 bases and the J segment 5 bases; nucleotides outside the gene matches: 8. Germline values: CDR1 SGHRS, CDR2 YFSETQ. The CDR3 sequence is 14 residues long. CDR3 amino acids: CASRVDREWYGYTF. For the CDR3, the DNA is TGCGCCAGCAGGGTGGACAGGGAGTGGTATGGCTACACCTTC.

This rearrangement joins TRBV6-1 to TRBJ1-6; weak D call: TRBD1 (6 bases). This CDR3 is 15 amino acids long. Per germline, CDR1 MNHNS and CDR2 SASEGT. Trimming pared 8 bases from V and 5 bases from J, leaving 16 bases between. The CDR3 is CASDPRGANNSPLHF. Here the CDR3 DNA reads TGTGCCAGCGACCCGAGGGGGGCAAATAATTCACCCCTCCACTTT.

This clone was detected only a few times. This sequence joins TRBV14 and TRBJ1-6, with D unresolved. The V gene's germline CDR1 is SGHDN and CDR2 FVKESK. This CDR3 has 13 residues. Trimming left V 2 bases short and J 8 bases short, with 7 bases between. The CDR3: CASSQFGDSPLHF. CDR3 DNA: TGTGCCAGCAGCCAATTCGGTGATTCACCCCTCCACTTT.

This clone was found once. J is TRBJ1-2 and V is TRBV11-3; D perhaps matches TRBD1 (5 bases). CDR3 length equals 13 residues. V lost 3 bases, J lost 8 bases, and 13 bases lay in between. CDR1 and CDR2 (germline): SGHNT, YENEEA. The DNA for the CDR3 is TGTGCCAGCAGCTTCCGCGGGGCGCGGGGCTACACCTTC. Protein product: CASSFRGARGYTF. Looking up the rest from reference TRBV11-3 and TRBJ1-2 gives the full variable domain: EAGVVQSPRYKIIEKKQPVAFWCNPISGHNTLYWYLQNLGQGPELLIRYENEEAVDDSQLPKDRFSAERLKGVDSTLKIQPAELGDSAVYLCASSFRGARGYTFGSGTRLTVV.

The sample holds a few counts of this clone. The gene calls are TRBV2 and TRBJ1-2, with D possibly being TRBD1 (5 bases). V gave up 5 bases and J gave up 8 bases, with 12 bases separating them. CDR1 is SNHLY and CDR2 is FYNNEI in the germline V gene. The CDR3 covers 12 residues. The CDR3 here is CASSPQGLGYTF. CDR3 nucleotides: TGTGCCAGCAGTCCCCAGGGCTTGGGCTACACCTTC.

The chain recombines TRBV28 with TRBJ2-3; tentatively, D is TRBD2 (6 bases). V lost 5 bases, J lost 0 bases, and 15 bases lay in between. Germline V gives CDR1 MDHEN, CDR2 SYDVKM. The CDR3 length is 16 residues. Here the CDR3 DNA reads TGTGCCAGCAGTCCCCCGGACGGGAGAAGCACAGATACGCAGTATTTT. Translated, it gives CASSPPDGRSTDTQYF.

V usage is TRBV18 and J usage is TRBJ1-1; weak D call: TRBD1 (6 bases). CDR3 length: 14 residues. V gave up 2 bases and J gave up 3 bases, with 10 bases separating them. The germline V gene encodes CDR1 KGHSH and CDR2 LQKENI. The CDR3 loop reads CASSPRGEDTEAFF. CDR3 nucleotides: TGTGCCAGCTCACCAAGGGGGGAGGACACTGAAGCTTTCTTT.

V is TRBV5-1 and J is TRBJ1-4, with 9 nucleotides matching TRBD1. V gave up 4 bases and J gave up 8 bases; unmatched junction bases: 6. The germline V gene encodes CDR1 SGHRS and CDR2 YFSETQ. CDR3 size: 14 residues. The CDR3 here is CASSRNRGREKLFF. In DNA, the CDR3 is TGCGCCAGCAGCCGGAACAGGGGGCGCGAAAAACTGTTTTTT.

CDR3 sequence (DNA): TGCGCCAGCAAGGACACCCCGACCGGCTATGGCTACACCTTC. Translating gives CASKDTPTGYGYTF. The chain combines TRBV5-1 with TRBJ1-2; the D gene is possibly TRBD1 (5 bases). V dropped 6 bases and J dropped 4 bases, with 16 bases sitting between them. The CDR3 has 14 amino acids. Germline CDR1 is SGHRS and CDR2 is YFSETQ.

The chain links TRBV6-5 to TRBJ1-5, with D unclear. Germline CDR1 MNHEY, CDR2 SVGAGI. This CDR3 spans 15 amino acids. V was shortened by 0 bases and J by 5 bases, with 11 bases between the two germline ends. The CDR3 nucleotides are TGTGCCAGCAGTTACTCGGCAGGCTCGCATCAGCCCCAGCATTTT. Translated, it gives CASSYSAGSHQPQHF.

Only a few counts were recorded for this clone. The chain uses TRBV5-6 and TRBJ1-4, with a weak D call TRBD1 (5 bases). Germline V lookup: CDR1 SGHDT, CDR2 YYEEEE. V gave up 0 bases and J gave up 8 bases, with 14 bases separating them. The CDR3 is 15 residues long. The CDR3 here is CASSLAAGEGEKLFF. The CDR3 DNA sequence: TGTGCCAGCAGCTTGGCCGCGGGGGAGGGAGAAAAACTGTTTTTT.

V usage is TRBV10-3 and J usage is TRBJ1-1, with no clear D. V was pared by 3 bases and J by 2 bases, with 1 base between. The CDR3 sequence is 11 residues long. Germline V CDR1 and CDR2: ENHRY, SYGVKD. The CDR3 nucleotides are TGTGCCATCAGTGAAAACACTGAAGCTTTCTTT. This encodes CAISENTEAFF.

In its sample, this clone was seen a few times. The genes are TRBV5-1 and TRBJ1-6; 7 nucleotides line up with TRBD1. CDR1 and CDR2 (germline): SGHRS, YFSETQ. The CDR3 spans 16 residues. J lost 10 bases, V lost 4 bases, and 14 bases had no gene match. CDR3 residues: CASSTAPGTEKSPLHF. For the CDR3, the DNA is TGCGCCAGCAGCACCGCCCCCGGGACAGAAAAATCACCCCTCCACTTT.

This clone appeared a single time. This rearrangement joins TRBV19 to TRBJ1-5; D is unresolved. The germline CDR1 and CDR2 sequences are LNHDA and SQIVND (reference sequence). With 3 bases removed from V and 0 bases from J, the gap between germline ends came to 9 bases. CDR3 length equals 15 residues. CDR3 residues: CASSIGVISNQPQHF. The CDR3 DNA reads TGTGCCAGTAGTATTGGAGTGATTAGCAATCAGCCCCAGCATTTT.

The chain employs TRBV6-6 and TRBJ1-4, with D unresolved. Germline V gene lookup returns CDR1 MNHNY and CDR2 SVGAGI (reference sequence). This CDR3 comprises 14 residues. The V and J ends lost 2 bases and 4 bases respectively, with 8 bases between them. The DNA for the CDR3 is TGTGCCAGCAGTTACCCTCGCGGTAATGAAAAACTGTTTTTT. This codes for CASSYPRGNEKLFF.